The 18 T cell receptor beta chains below all came from one sample that was sequenced in a study of shared T cell receptors in the human thymus. Only in-frame clones appear in the TCRdb table, and some are missing; sequencing was by immunoSEQ multiplex PCR. This sample carries about 380,000 clones, 95% of them seen once, and the ten largest clones take approximately 0.02%. Sequenced input: thymocytes. The receptors originated from a human donor.

V and J are TRBV4-1 and TRBJ2-5, with D hard to call. The CDR3 covers 16 residues. Germline loops: CDR1 MGHRA, CDR2 YSYEKL. Trimming took off 0 bases at V and 4 bases at J, with 15 bases between the two ends. The CDR3 protein is CASSQDVAPPGETQYF. Here the CDR3 DNA reads TGCGCCAGCAGCCAAGATGTAGCTCCCCCGGGAGAGACCCAGTACTTC.

This chain joins TRBV27 and TRBJ1-3; the D is unclear. With 7 bases removed from V and 3 bases from J, the gap between germline ends came to 13 bases. CDR1 MNHEY and CDR2 SMNVEV come from the germline V gene (reference sequence). CDR3 length equals 14 residues. The CDR3 DNA sequence: TGTGCCAGCAAGGGTATCCTAAGTGGAAACACCATATATTTT. Amino acids: CASKGILSGNTIYF.

The genes are TRBV11-2 and TRBJ2-7; D remains ambiguous. Germline V gene lookup returns CDR1 SGHAT and CDR2 FQNNGV. Trimming pared 5 bases from V and 3 bases from J, leaving 11 bases between. The CDR3 runs 13 residues. DNA of the CDR3: TGTGCCAGCAGCACCCACGCGCGCTACGAGCAGTACTTC. It yields the protein CASSTHARYEQYF.

The J gene is TRBJ1-2, the V gene TRBV27; TRBD1 agrees at 7 bases. The CDR3 consists of 15 residues. CDR1 is MNHEY and CDR2 is SMNVEV in the germline V gene (reference sequence). V trimming: 6 bases; J trimming: 4 bases; junction bases outside the gene matches: 11. The CDR3 spells CASRRGYRGTYGYTF. The DNA for the CDR3 is TGTGCCAGCAGACGGGGGTACAGGGGAACCTATGGCTACACCTTC.

This chain uses TRBV5-6 with TRBJ1-1; TRBD1 agrees at 10 bases. Germline values: CDR1 SGHDT, CDR2 YYEEEE. The V segment lost 3 bases and the J segment 4 bases; nucleotides outside the gene matches: 3. This CDR3 region has 14 residues. DNA for the CDR3: TGTGCCAGCAGCTCCCGGGACAGGGGCACTGAAGCTTTCTTT. Its translation: CASSSRDRGTEAFF.

The V and J genes are TRBV6-5 and TRBJ1-2; a weak D match, TRBD1 (5 bases). Germline values: CDR1 MNHEY, CDR2 SVGAGI. Between the trimmed V and J ends, which lost 2 bases and 6 bases, there was a span of 10 bases. This CDR3 is built from 13 residues. For the CDR3, the DNA is TGTGCCAGCAGTTACGGCCAGGGAGATGGCTACACCTTC. This translates into CASSYGQGDGYTF.

This clone was picked up one time. The chain combines TRBV28 with TRBJ1-5; the match to TRBD1 covers 11 bases. Germline V lookup: CDR1 MDHEN, CDR2 SYDVKM. V gave up 6 bases and J gave up 6 bases; unmatched junction bases: 10. The CDR3 consists of 16 residues. CDR3 coding DNA: TGTGCCAGCAGCCCTTCCGGGGACAGGGGGACTCAGCCCCAGCATTTT. The encoded protein is CASSPSGDRGTQPQHF.

This rearrangement joins TRBV25-1 to TRBJ1-1; possibly TRBD1 for D (5 bases). CDR1 and CDR2 (germline): MGHDK, SYGVNS. V dropped 5 bases and J dropped 9 bases, with 16 bases sitting between them. The CDR3 is 13 amino acids. The chain's CDR3 is CASSQAGEGKAFF. CDR3 DNA sequence: TGTGCCAGCAGTCAAGCCGGGGAGGGGAAAGCTTTCTTT.

This clone has only one observation. This chain joins TRBV5-1 and TRBJ2-1, with D unclear. CDR3 length: 14 amino acids. CDR1 is SGHRS and CDR2 is YFSETQ in the germline V gene. The V and J ends lost 4 bases and 7 bases respectively, with 15 bases between them. CDR3 loop: CASSPETGDNEQFF. As DNA, the CDR3 is TGCGCCAGCAGCCCGGAGACTGGGGATAATGAGCAGTTCTTC.

The CDR3 DNA reads TGTGCCAGCAGTGAATCGGGAACAGGGAAAGCTGAAGCTTTCTTT. Its protein product is CASSESGTGKAEAFF. The chain employs TRBV25-1 and TRBJ1-1; D possibly corresponds to TRBD1 (6 bases). Trimming pared 1 base from V and 6 bases from J, leaving 15 bases between. The CDR3 runs to 15 residues. CDR1 and CDR2 (germline): MGHDK, SYGVNS.

This chain connects TRBV4-2 to TRBJ2-7; D unresolved. CDR1 and CDR2 from the germline V gene are LGHNA and YNFKEQ. V shed 0 bases and J shed 0 bases, with 6 bases lying between them. There are 14 residues in the CDR3. In DNA form, the CDR3 reads TGTGCCAGCAGCCAAGAGAGATCCTCCTACGAGCAGTACTTC. It encodes CASSQERSSYEQYF.

V and J are TRBV4-2 and TRBJ1-1; TRBD1 matches at 7 bases. The CDR3 loop spans 15 amino acids. J lost 4 bases, V lost 4 bases, and 9 bases had no gene match. Per the germline V gene, CDR1 is LGHNA and CDR2 is YNFKEQ. This CDR3 is CASSLEGTVLTEAFF. The CDR3 bases are TGTGCCAGCAGCCTAGAAGGGACAGTCCTCACTGAAGCTTTCTTT.

The chain uses TRBV27 and TRBJ2-5, with 8 bases that match TRBD1. The J call could be wrong; TRBJ2-7 is a better fit for the DNA end. Germline CDR1 is MNHEY and CDR2 is SMNVEV (reference sequence). The CDR3 is made up of 14 amino acids. The chain's CDR3 is CASSPGTGNYEQYF. The CDR3, as DNA: TGTGCCAGCAGTCCCGGGACAGGTAACTACGAGCAGTACTTC.

The CDR3 reads CASSCQGGDPFMNTEAFF. For the CDR3, the DNA is TGTGCCAGCAGTTGCCAGGGAGGGGATCCGTTCATGAACACTGAAGCTTTCTTT. V and J are TRBV27 and TRBJ1-1, with TRBD1 as a possible D gene (5 bases). The germline CDR1 and CDR2 sequences are MNHEY and SMNVEV (reference sequence). CDR3 length: 18 residues. The germline V and J ends were trimmed by 4 bases and 0 bases, with 21 bases remaining between them.

The chain employs TRBV7-2 and TRBJ2-1; weak D call: TRBD2 (5 bases). The germline V and J ends were trimmed by 0 bases and 2 bases, with 23 bases remaining between them. The CDR3 has 20 residues. In germline, CDR1 is SGHTA, CDR2 FQGNSA. The CDR3 reads CASSLAPPGIWAGTYNEQFF. The CDR3 nucleotides are TGTGCCAGCAGCTTAGCGCCCCCTGGTATATGGGCGGGTACCTACAATGAGCAGTTCTTC.

The chain has TRBV18 and TRBJ2-7, with TRBD2 identical over 7 bases. The CDR3 consists of 17 residues. Germline V CDR1 and CDR2: KGHSH, LQKENI. After removal of 0 bases from V and 0 bases from J, the junction contained 8 bases not matched to a gene. The CDR3 is CASSPPGGTGPSYEQYF. The CDR3 coding sequence is TGTGCCAGCTCACCACCGGGGGGGACGGGGCCCTCCTACGAGCAGTACTTC.

This sequence joins TRBV7-2 and TRBJ2-7; D remains unclear. Germline CDR1 is SGHTA and CDR2 is FQGNSA. V lost 1 base and J lost 5, with 21 bases in between. This CDR3 is built from 17 residues. CDR3 in amino acids: CASSLVLSEVNGHEQYF. The CDR3 DNA sequence: TGTGCCAGCAGCTTAGTATTATCGGAAGTTAATGGCCACGAGCAGTACTTC.

The chain couples TRBV7-8 to TRBJ2-6; 7 bases are a match to TRBD1. The CDR3 loop spans 18 amino acids. Per germline, CDR1 SGHVS and CDR2 FQNEAQ. Losses at the gene ends were 3 bases for V and 2 bases for J; bases not matched to a gene: 10. DNA of the CDR3: TGTGCCAGCAGCTTGCGCTTCCTAGGGGGCCCTGGGGCCAACGTCCTGACTTTC. Encoded protein: CASSLRFLGGPGANVLTF.